This T cell receptor beta chain originates from a study of breast tumors, draining lymph nodes, adjacent tissues. Notes on the study in general: Tumor T cell lymph node origin was a supported hypothesis, not proven.

By share of the sample, this clonotype is medium-sized (0.01 to 0.1%). Its antigen remains unidentified. TCRdb itself ran the multiplex PCR reads through MiXCR, one entry per CDR3 protein. Of about 14,000 distinct CDR3 sequences in the sample, around 55% were seen once. The CDR3 totals 19 residues. Trimming pared 0 bases from V and 1 base from J, leaving 22 bases between. Per the germline V gene, CDR1 is DFQATT and CDR2 is SNEGSKA (reference sequence). This sequence joins TRBV20-1 and TRBJ1-3; the D gene is possibly TRBD1 (5 bases). Sequencing was done on a sample of tumor-adjacent breast tissue. This clonotype originated in a female donor with breast cancer. Some clones in this sample may be carry-over from other donors' samples. The CDR3 protein is CSARDLTQGWRGSGNTIYF. The CDR3 coding sequence is TGCAGTGCTAGAGATCTCACCCAGGGATGGCGGGGATCTGGAAACACCATATATTTT.